These T cell receptor beta chains were read from a single sample in a study of blood T cell repertoires in COVID-19. Assay used: immunoSEQ multiplex PCR; TCRdb lists only in-frame clones, some missing. The sample includes under 200,000 clones, roughly 86% of them seen just once. Material for sequencing was peripheral blood. These receptors were obtained from a woman older than 75 in a cohort sampled during active or convalescent COVID-19. Each CDR3 is given with its conserved first and last residue. A D gene is named only where the DNA matches it firmly. Expanded clones get a size class; other rows say once, few or many, or leave the size out.

V gene	D gene	clone size	J gene	CDR3 DNA	CDR3 protein
TRBV27	TRBD2	NA	TRBJ2-1	TGTGCCAGCACCCATAGCGGGGGGAAGAATGAGCAGTTCTTC	CASTHSGGKNEQFF
TRBV6-5	NA	NA	TRBJ1-3	TGTGCCAGCAGTTACTCGGCCCGACATAACGGAAACACCATATATTTT	CASSYSARHNGNTIYF
TRBV24-1	TRBD2	NA	TRBJ2-3	TGTGCCACCAGTGTTCAAGAGCGGGGCACGCAGTATTTT	CATSVQERGTQYF
TRBV4-3	NA	NA	TRBJ2-3	TGCGCCAGCAGCCAAGGCGGTCGGGGTAGCACAGATACGCAGTATTTT	CASSQGGRGSTDTQYF
TRBV7-9	TRBD1	NA	TRBJ2-1	TGTGCCAGCAGCTTCGACAGGGCTCCTGATGAGCAGTTCTTC	CASSFDRAPDEQFF
TRBV2	NA	once	TRBJ1-6	TGTGCCAGCGACCTAAGGGGAGGGAGGCAATCACCCCTCCACTTT	CASDLRGGRQSPLHF
TRBV13	NA	NA	TRBJ2-3	TGTGCCAGCAGCGCCGGAGGCACAGATACGCAGTATTTT	CASSAGGTDTQYF
TRBV7-9	NA	NA	TRBJ2-1	TGTGCCAGCAGCTTACAAGGATCGAGCGGCGAGGAGCAGTTCTTC	CASSLQGSSGEEQFF
TRBV24-1	NA	NA	TRBJ1-2	TGTGCCACCGGAGGGGACGGGGATAGGAAAGGCTACACCTTC	CATGGDGDRKGYTF
TRBV12-3/TRBV12-4	NA	many	TRBJ1-6	TGTGCCAGCAGTTTTGCCAGGTTCAAGCCCCTCCACTTT	CASSFARFKPLHF
TRBV10-1	NA	NA	TRBJ2-1	TGCGCCAGCAGTACCGGAGGATCTTACAATGAGCAGTTCTTC	CASSTGGSYNEQFF
TRBV9	TRBD1	NA	TRBJ2-1	TGTGCCAGCAGCGTAGACAGGGGGCGAGACAATGAGCAGTTCTTC	CASSVDRGRDNEQFF
TRBV4-3	TRBD2	NA	TRBJ2-1	TGCGCCAGCAGCTCCCACTCCGGACTAGCGGCGGGGAATGAGCAGTTCTTC	CASSSHSGLAAGNEQFF
TRBV9	TRBD2	NA	TRBJ2-1	TGTGCCAGCAGCGTAGTCCTAGCGGGAGGGAGGCAGTTCTTC	CASSVVLAGGRQFF
TRBV5-1	TRBD1	NA	TRBJ1-2	TGCGCCAGCAGCCAGGGACAGCGATATAGCTACACCTTC	CASSQGQRYSYTF
TRBV10-2	NA	NA	TRBJ1-1	TGCGCCAGCAGTGAGTCGGGCTATGAAGCTTTCTTT	CASSESGYEAFF
TRBV6-5	NA	NA	TRBJ2-3	TGTGCCAGCAGGAAGACTACATTCACAGATACGCAGTATTTT	CASRKTTFTDTQYF
TRBV28	TRBD1	NA	TRBJ2-7	TGTGCCAGCAGTTTTTACTCCCCGGCCAGGGGGCTCGTCAAGCAGTACTTC	CASSFYSPARGLVKQYF
TRBV7-8	NA	NA	TRBJ2-3	TGTGCCAGCAGTTCGCGGTCCGGAACACAAAGCACAGATACGCAGTATTTT	CASSSRSGTQSTDTQYF
TRBV5-4	NA	few	TRBJ1-6	TGTGCCAGCAGCCGGGGGGATCCACCCCTCCACTTT	CASSRGDPPLHF
TRBV27	NA	NA	TRBJ1-1	TGTGCCAGCAGGCAAACCCCCCGTTCTAGCACTGAAGCTTTCTTT	CASRQTPRSSTEAFF
TRBV6-5	TRBD2	NA	TRBJ2-1	TGTGCCAGCAGTTATGGGGGGGGTTCCTACAATGAGCAGTTCTTC	CASSYGGGSYNEQFF
TRBV27	TRBD1	NA	TRBJ2-7	TGTGCCAGCAATAAACAGGGGGCATTGTACGAGCAGTACTTC	CASNKQGALYEQYF
TRBV18	TRBD1	NA	TRBJ2-3	TGTGCCAGCTCACCAGGAAGAAGACAGGGGTCAGATACGCAGTATTTT	CASSPGRRQGSDTQYF
TRBV6-5	TRBD1	NA	TRBJ2-1	TGTGCCAGCAGTTACGGGACAGGGCAGTTCTTC	CASSYGTGQFF
TRBV28	TRBD2	NA	TRBJ2-3	TGTGCCAGCAGCCCTATAGCGGGGGGGTCTGGAACAGATACGCAGTATTTT	CASSPIAGGSGTDTQYF
TRBV7-9	TRBD1	NA	TRBJ1-2	TGTGCCAGCAGCCGGACAGGGTCCGGGAACTATGGCTACACCTTC	CASSRTGSGNYGYTF
TRBV2	NA	NA	TRBJ2-3	TGTGCCAGCAGTGGTCCGGGAGCAGTACTTGGAGATACGCAGTATTTT	CASSGPGAVLGDTQYF
TRBV28	NA	NA	TRBJ2-7	TGTGCCAGCGCAGGGTTGCCGACCTACGAGCAGTACTTC	CASAGLPTYEQYF
TRBV5-4	NA	NA	TRBJ1-2	TGTGCCAGCAGGGGGCTTGTAACAGGGAATGGCTACACCTTC	CASRGLVTGNGYTF
TRBV12-3/TRBV12-4	NA	once	TRBJ1-2	TGTGCCAGCAGCTACGGACAGAGCTATGGCTACACCTTC	CASSYGQSYGYTF
TRBV6-5	TRBD1	NA	TRBJ1-1	TGTGCCAGCAGGCCCCTAACAGGGGGCGTTGGTGAAGCTTTCTTT	CASRPLTGGVGEAFF
TRBV2	TRBD1	NA	TRBJ2-2	TGTGCCAGCAGATCAGGGGGCGCCGGCACCGGGGAGCTGTTTTTT	CASRSGGAGTGELFF
TRBV10-2	NA	NA	TRBJ2-3	TGCGCCACCAGGGGGGGGAGCACAGATACGCAGTATTTT	CATRGGSTDTQYF
TRBV28	TRBD1	NA	TRBJ2-5	TGTGCCAGCAGGCGTCAGGGGGCGAGATTACAAGAGACCCAGTACTTC	CASRRQGARLQETQYF
TRBV30	NA	NA	TRBJ1-1	TGTGCCTGGACAGGCTTTGGGTCTATGAACACTGAAGCTTTCTTT	CAWTGFGSMNTEAFF
TRBV5-6	NA	NA	TRBJ1-1	TGTGCCAGCAGCTTGGGTTCAGGGCACACTGAAGCTTTCTTT	CASSLGSGHTEAFF
TRBV9	TRBD1	NA	TRBJ2-1	TGTGCCAGCAGCGTAGAGTGGAACAGGGGCTACAATGAGCAGTTCTTC	CASSVEWNRGYNEQFF
TRBV7-2	TRBD2	once	TRBJ2-2	TGTGCCAGCAGCTTCACTAGCGGGGGGCGGGACACCGGGGAGCTGTTTTTT	CASSFTSGGRDTGELFF